This T cell receptor beta chain is from a study of cytomegalovirus exposure and HLA in healthy donors. Both 60 Vbeta primers and 13 Jbeta primers went into the PCR. TCRdb's table, derived via immunoSEQ multiplex PCR, lists solely in-frame clones and lacks some. Its table lists about 160,000 clones. Though probably carrying unrecorded immune exposures, donors were nominally healthy at sampling. This CDR3 has 14 amino acids. Germline CDR1 ENHRY, CDR2 SYGVKD. Trimming took 0 bases from V and 5 from J, leaving 8 bases between them. The sequence came from a man aged 25 to 45 in good health and CMV-seronegative. V and J are TRBV10-3 and TRBJ1-5, with D unresolved. Sequenced material: PBMCs. The CDR3 sequence: CAISESAHDQPQHF. CDR3 nucleotide sequence: TGTGCCATCAGTGAGTCAGCGCACGATCAGCCCCAGCATTTT.